This T cell receptor (beta chain) was found in a study of blood T cell repertoires in COVID-19. The wider study: COVID-19 samples collected from the United States, Italy and Spain covered acute and convalescent phases.

After removal of 0 bases from V and 4 bases from J, the junction contained 8 bases not matched to a gene. The CDR3 has 16 residues. CDR1 and CDR2 (germline): SGDLS, YYNGEE. Per the original methods: Amplification with reference gene primers provided the estimates of nucleated cell counts. Profiled with immunoSEQ multiplex PCR; TCRdb holds only in-frame clones, not every one. Clonal size and the V and J genes are those of that table, whereas D and trimming came from the DNA. The sample shows about 86,000 clones, around 89% of them seen only once. The source is a woman aged 45-65 years with acute COVID-19. V and J are TRBV9 and TRBJ2-7; TRBD2 matches at 9 bases. The sample comprised PBMCs or T cells enriched from blood (not recorded which). The CDR3 spells CASSVDAASGMYEQYF. The CDR3 DNA reads TGTGCCAGCAGCGTAGACGCGGCTAGCGGGATGTACGAGCAGTACTTC.